This T cell receptor beta chain stems from a study of shared clonotypes between healthy human individuals (dated by TCRdb to about 2020). Context from the whole study: A few men and a couple of women, aged 18 to 49 years, made up the cohort. To estimate repertoire size and how much clonotype sharing occurs between individuals, the study deeply sequenced the blood TCR repertoires of roughly 5 healthy adults. Per donor, three plates each were used for CD4 naive and CD4 memory, two for CD8 naive, and one for CD8 memory. Each donor's leukapheresis produced roughly between roughly 0.94 and 9.5 billion PBMCs. To increase sequencing depth and limit assay-specific biases, TCR repertoire library preparation and sequencing were carried out by different laboratories using diverse techniques. The paper as a whole reports these results and caveats: Larger estimated clonotype richness was generally found for naive subsets than for memory subsets. Pairwise subsampling led to the expectation that sequencing depth would affect the degree of clonotype sharing among donors. Sampling was restricted to blood, and TCR repertoires in tissues likely differ from the TCR repertoires found in blood. Around 5% of naive CD4, 3.5% of naive CD8, 2.3% of memory CD4, and 0.35% to 0.4% of memory CD8 clonotypes were shared across several donors. The small number of donors limited the genetic and exposure-history diversity represented. Even with the large sequencing depth, rarefaction of the sorted-subset datasets indicated that sequencing was incomplete. Clonotypes shared by all four sorted-subset donors showed higher generation probabilities than non-shared clonotypes.

Points on this clone: Its antigen is currently not known. Per-nucleotide qualities are absent, and no much larger clonotype sits a single base away.

CD8 naive samples consisted of CD45RO-negative cells that were positively selected for CCR7, yielding a CD45RA+CCR7+ population without TemRA cells. The donors were healthy, HIV-negative adults who had no recently reported acute infections or vaccinations. Every donor was a Caucasian adult living in Nashville, Tennessee, USA. Blood was collected by leukapheresis, and PBMCs were isolated by Ficoll-Histopaque density gradient centrifugation and then cryopreserved in liquid nitrogen vapor phase. Analytical flow cytometry was used to check the purity and quantity of each magnetically sorted T cell population. Genomic DNA was isolated from every sorted fraction and measured by UV absorbance on a Nanodrop 2000c. Using the deep immunoSEQ assay, TCR CDR3 regions were amplified from genomic DNA by multiplex PCR. Extracted genomic DNA from each cell subset was spread evenly across all wells of several immunoSEQ 96-well plates, with each plate serving as a replicate. For sorted subsets, each replicate PCR was loaded with roughly 190 ng genomic DNA, equivalent to 32,000 or so T cell genomes. The purified libraries were quantified using a Qubit 3.0 fluorometer, sized with a Bioanalyzer 2100, and then quantified again using the KAPA Library Quantification kit. A separate single-read 150-cycle Illumina NextSeq 550 flow cell was used to sequence each immunoSEQ 96-well plate. In the original analysis: Because only junctional sequences without quality scores were contained in the immunoSEQ output, filtering matching that applied to full-length reads could not be performed. To assign V/J genes and CDR3, sequences were annotated against IMGT germline references using PyIR, a Python wrapper for IgBLAST v1.9. Reads were filtered out if the reads had weak V/J assignments (E-value above 1e-6), no CDR3, stop codons, out-of-frame junctions, or ambiguous translated residues. A V3J clonotype was defined by an identical inferred V gene, J gene, and CDR3 amino acid sequence. To compute the percentage overlap between repertoires, the number of shared unique clonotypes was divided by the size of the smaller repertoire. Three approaches were used to assess repertoire richness: RTK rarefaction, the Chao1 estimator, and Recon v2.1 estimates of unobserved clonotypes. Generation probabilities for all TCRbeta clonotypes obtained by the gDNA method from a few donors were computed using OLGA. This is the immuneACCESS table as TCRdb keeps it, with only in-frame sequences that have V and J called. A part of the clones is gone; compared with another copy, unresolved V genes explain less than half, and the rest is unexplained. The DNA gave D and trimming, while V, J and clone size come from that table. The sample table holds about 2 million clones, of which about 95% were seen once. Around 1.1% of the sample lies in the top ten.

The receptor's source is a man in his late teens or twenties in good health. The sequencing input was naive CD8+ T cells sorted from blood. This sample's cell subset or site label indicates: CD45RA+CCR7+.

The CDR3 loop reads CASSPGANANTGELFF. The DNA is as follows: TGTGCCAGCAGCCCCGGGGCTAATGCGAACACCGGGGAGCTGTTTTTT. The rearranged segments are TRBV7-8 and TRBJ2-2; the D segment may tentatively be TRBD1 or TRBD2, each giving 5 matched bases. V loses 5 bases, J loses 0 bases, and the germline ends lie 13 bases apart. From the germline V gene, CDR1 is SGHVS and CDR2 is FQNEAQ. Counted from cysteine to phenylalanine, this CDR3 has 16 amino acids. Only the CDR3 DNA is retained, 48 bases long and in frame from the first base. Where the CDR3 stops, the reference TRBV7-8 and TRBJ2-2 genes take over; the full variable domain is GAGVSQSPRYKVAKRGQDVALRCDPISGHVSLFWYQQALGQGPEFLTYFQNEAQLDKSGLPSDRFFAERPEGSVSTLKIQRTQQEDSAVYLCASSPGANANTGELFFGEGSRLTVL.